Listed below are T cell receptor beta chains from one sample, sequenced in a study of T cell responses to AZD1222 COVID-19 vaccine. Libraries were prepared by immunoSEQ multiplex PCR; TCRdb keeps only in-frame clonotypes and omits some of them. Of roughly 180,000 clones listed, roughly 90% are singletons. The sample consisted of peripheral blood, taken 28 days after the second AZD1222 dose. These receptors came from an adult who received the AZD1222 COVID-19 vaccine. Both conserved end residues are part of each CDR3. Each record gives: D gene, CDR3 length, V gene, clone size, J gene, CDR3 DNA, CDR3 protein. D genes are given only for firm matches. Size is stated for part of the rows, as once, few or many counts, or as a class when the clone is expanded.

D: -; length: 14; V: TRBV10-2; size: -; J: TRBJ1-5; DNA: TGCGCCAGCAGCCTTGGAGGGGCCGGGCAGCCCCAGCATTTT; CDR3: CASSLGGAGQPQHF
D: -; length: 14; V: TRBV7-9; size: -; J: TRBJ2-6; DNA: TGTGCCAGCAGCCCCGATGGAGGGGCCAACGTCCTGACTTTC; CDR3: CASSPDGGANVLTF
D: TRBD1; length: 14; V: TRBV19; size: once; J: TRBJ1-1; DNA: TGTGCCAGTAGTATACAGAGGGGGCCGACTGAAGCTTTCTTT; CDR3: CASSIQRGPTEAFF
D: TRBD2; length: 17; V: TRBV14; size: -; J: TRBJ2-7; DNA: TGTGCCAGCAGTCGATCTAGCGGGAGGGCCGGGTCCTACGAGCAGTACTTC; CDR3: CASSRSSGRAGSYEQYF
D: -; length: 13; V: TRBV14; size: once; J: TRBJ1-1; DNA: TGTGCCAGCAGCCAAGATCAGGGAACTGAAGCTTTCTTT; CDR3: CASSQDQGTEAFF
D: -; length: 13; V: TRBV5-6; size: once; J: TRBJ1-2; DNA: TGTGCCAGCGGATCCGGAACTAACTATGGCTACACCTTC; CDR3: CASGSGTNYGYTF
D: -; length: 13; V: TRBV5-4; size: -; J: TRBJ1-1; DNA: TGTGCCAGCAGCTTGGCACCAGACACTGAAGCTTTCTTT; CDR3: CASSLAPDTEAFF
D: -; length: 15; V: TRBV27; size: -; J: TRBJ2-1; DNA: TGTGCCAGCAGTGGGGCCACCGTCGGGTACAATGAGCAGTTCTTC; CDR3: CASSGATVGYNEQFF
D: -; length: 12; V: TRBV15; size: -; J: TRBJ1-1; DNA: TGTGCCACCAGCACGGGGGGCGCTGAAGCTTTCTTT; CDR3: CATSTGGAEAFF
D: TRBD2; length: 14; V: TRBV28; size: -; J: TRBJ2-7; DNA: TGTGCCAGCAGTTTTGGGGGAGGGTGGTACGAGCAGTACTTC; CDR3: CASSFGGGWYEQYF
D: -; length: 13; V: TRBV10-3; size: -; J: TRBJ2-1; DNA: TGTGCCATCAGTGAAGGAGGGGACTCTGAGCAGTTCTTC; CDR3: CAISEGGDSEQFF
D: -; length: 17; V: TRBV2; size: once; J: TRBJ1-4; DNA: TGTGCCAGCAGTGAAAGAGGGCAGGGGCGACTTAATGAAAAACTGTTTTTT; CDR3: CASSERGQGRLNEKLFF
D: -; length: 15; V: TRBV24-1; size: -; J: TRBJ2-7; DNA: TGTGCCACCAGTGATTCGGGGGGCAATTTCTACGAGCAGTACTTC; CDR3: CATSDSGGNFYEQYF
D: -; length: 13; V: TRBV30; size: -; J: TRBJ1-5; DNA: TGTGCCTGGAGTGTCGGTAGCAATCAGCCCCAGCATTTT; CDR3: CAWSVGSNQPQHF
D: -; length: 14; V: TRBV7-9; size: few; J: TRBJ2-7; DNA: TGTGCCAGCAGCTCTTACCAGGAGGGCTACGAGCAGTACTTC; CDR3: CASSSYQEGYEQYF
D: -; length: 14; V: TRBV11-1; size: -; J: TRBJ2-7; DNA: TGTGCCAGCAGCTTAATAGGAAACTCCTACGAGCAGTACTTC; CDR3: CASSLIGNSYEQYF